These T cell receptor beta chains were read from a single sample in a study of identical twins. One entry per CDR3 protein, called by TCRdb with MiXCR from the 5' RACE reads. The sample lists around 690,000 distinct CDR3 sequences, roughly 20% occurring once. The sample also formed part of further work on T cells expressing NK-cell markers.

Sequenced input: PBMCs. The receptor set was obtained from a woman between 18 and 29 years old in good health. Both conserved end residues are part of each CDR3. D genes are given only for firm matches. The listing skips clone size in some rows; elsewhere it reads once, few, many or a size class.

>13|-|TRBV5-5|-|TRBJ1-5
TGTGCCAGCAGCGCCTCGACTAATCAGCCCCAGCATTTT
CASSASTNQPQHF
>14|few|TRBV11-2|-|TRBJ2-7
TGTGCCAGCAGCTTAGCCGTAGGGGCCTACGAGCAGTACTTC
CASSLAVGAYEQYF
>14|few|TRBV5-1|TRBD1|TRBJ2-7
TGCGCCAGCAGCTTGGGAGACAGGGAAGAGGGGCAGTACTTC
CASSLGDREEGQYF
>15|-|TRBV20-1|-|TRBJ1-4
TGCAGTGCTAGAGATGTGGGGCGCGGAGGTGAAAAACTGTTTTTT
CSARDVGRGGEKLFF
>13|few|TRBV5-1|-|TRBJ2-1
TGCGCCAGCAGCACAGGACTGTACAATGAGCAGTTCTTC
CASSTGLYNEQFF
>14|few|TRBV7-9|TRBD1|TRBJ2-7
TGTGCCAGCAGCTTCCCGGGACAGGGGTTCTTGCAGTACTTC
CASSFPGQGFLQYF
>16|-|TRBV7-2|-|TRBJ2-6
TGTGCCAGCACCGCCCGTCCCTTCGCTGGGGCCAACGTCCTGACTTTC
CASTARPFAGANVLTF
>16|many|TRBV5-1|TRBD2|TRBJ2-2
TGCGCCAGCAGCCCCAGACTAGCGGTGAACACCGGGGAGCTGTTTTTT
CASSPRLAVNTGELFF
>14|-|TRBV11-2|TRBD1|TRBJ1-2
TGTGCCAGCAGCTTGCAGGGGGGCGGCTATGGCTACACCTTC
CASSLQGGGYGYTF
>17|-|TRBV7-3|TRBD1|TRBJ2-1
TGTGCCAGCAGCTTAACGCCGACAGGGGGAGAATACAATGAGCAGTTCTTC
CASSLTPTGGEYNEQFF
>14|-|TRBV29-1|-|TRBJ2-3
TGCAGCGTTGGAGGAGGGGACGGTACAGATACGCAGTATTTT
CSVGGGDGTDTQYF
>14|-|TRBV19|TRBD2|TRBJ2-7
TGTGCCAGTCAACCTAGCGGTAGCTCCTACGAGCAGTACTTC
CASQPSGSSYEQYF
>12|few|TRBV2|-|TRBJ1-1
TGTGCCAGCGAAGACAGGAACACTGAAGCTTTCTTT
CASEDRNTEAFF
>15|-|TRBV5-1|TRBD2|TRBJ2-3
TGCGCCAGCAGCCCGCAGCGGGGGGGCCGTGATACGCAGTATTTT
CASSPQRGGRDTQYF
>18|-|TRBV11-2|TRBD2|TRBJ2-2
TGTGCCAGCAGCTACCAGTTTCTAGGACTAGCGTCGACCGGGGAGCTGTTTTTT
CASSYQFLGLASTGELFF
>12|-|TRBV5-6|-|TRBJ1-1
TGTGCCAGCAGCTTAATCACAGGGGAAGCTTTCTTT
CASSLITGEAFF
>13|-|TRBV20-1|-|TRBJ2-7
TGCAGTGCCGAGTCGGACATGAGCTACGAGCAGTACTTC
CSAESDMSYEQYF
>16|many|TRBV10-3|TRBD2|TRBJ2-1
TGTGCCATCAGTGACGATGGTAGCGGGAGGGCCCGAGAGCAGTTCTTC
CAISDDGSGRAREQFF
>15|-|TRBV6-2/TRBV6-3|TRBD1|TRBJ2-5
TGTGCCAGCTACCCGACAGGGGGAAGGAAGGAGACCCAGTACTTC
CASYPTGGRKETQYF
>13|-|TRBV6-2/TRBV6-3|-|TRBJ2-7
TGTGCCAGCAGAAAGGTCGGAAACGGGGAGCAGTACTTC
CASRKVGNGEQYF
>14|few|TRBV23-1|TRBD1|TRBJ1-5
TGCGCCAGCAGTCGGGACAGCCACAATCAGCCCCAGCATTTT
CASSRDSHNQPQHF
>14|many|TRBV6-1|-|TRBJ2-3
TGTGCCAGCAGCACAAGGATTAGCGCAGATACGCAGTATTTT
CASSTRISADTQYF
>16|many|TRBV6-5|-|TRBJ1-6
TGTGCCAGCAGTTGGACGGGGAGCTCCTATAATTCACCCCTCCACTTT
CASSWTGSSYNSPLHF
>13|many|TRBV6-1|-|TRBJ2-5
TGTGCCAGCACGCAGGTCGCGGGGGAGACCCAGTACTTC
CASTQVAGETQYF
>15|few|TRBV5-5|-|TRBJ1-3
TGTGCCAGCAGCTTGGCCGTGGGAGCTGGAAACACCATATATTTT
CASSLAVGAGNTIYF
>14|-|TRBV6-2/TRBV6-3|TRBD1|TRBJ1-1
TGTGCCAGCAGACCACAGGGGAGAGCAACTGAAGCTTTCTTT
CASRPQGRATEAFF
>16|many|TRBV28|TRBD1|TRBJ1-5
TGTGCCAGCAGATTGGACAGGGAAGGAAACAATCAGCCCCAGCATTTT
CASRLDREGNNQPQHF
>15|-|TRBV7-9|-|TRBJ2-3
TGTGCCAGCAGCTCCCTTTCCGGCCACACAGATACGCAGTATTTT
CASSSLSGHTDTQYF
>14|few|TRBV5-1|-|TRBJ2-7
TGCGCCAGCAGTCCTCCGGGGGTGGACTACGAGCAGTACTTC
CASSPPGVDYEQYF
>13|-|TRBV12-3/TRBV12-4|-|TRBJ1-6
TGTGCCAGCACTCTAGGGGAGAATTCACCCCTCCACTTT
CASTLGENSPLHF
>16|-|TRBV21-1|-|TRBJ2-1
TGTGCCAGCAGCAAGAGGGAGCGGGCCACCTACAATGAGCAGTTCTTC
CASSKRERATYNEQFF
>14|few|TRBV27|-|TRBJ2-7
TGTGCCAGCAGTTTTTCTGCAGGGACCTACGAGCAGTACTTC
CASSFSAGTYEQYF
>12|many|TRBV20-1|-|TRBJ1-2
TGCAGTGCTAACCGACAGGCCCTTGGCTACACCTTC
CSANRQALGYTF
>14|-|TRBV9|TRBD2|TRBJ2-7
TGTGCCAGCAGCGTAGGGACTAGATACTACGAGCAGTACTTC
CASSVGTRYYEQYF
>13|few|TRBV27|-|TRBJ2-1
TGTGCCAGCAGTCCAGCGGTTGTCAATGAGCAGTTCTTC
CASSPAVVNEQFF
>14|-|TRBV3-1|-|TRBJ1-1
TGTGCCAGCAGCCAAGCCTGGGGGGGTGCTGAAGCTTTCTTT
CASSQAWGGAEAFF
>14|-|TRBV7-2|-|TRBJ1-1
TGTGCCAGCAGCTATTCAGGGCTTGGGACTGAAGCTTTCTTT
CASSYSGLGTEAFF
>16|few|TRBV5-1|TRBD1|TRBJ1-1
TGCGCCAGCAGCTTGGGAGGGACAGGCATGAACACTGAAGCTTTCTTT
CASSLGGTGMNTEAFF
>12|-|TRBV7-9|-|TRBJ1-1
TGTGCCAGCAGCCGTTTCGACACTGAAGCTTTCTTT
CASSRFDTEAFF
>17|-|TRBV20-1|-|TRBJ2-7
TGCAGTGCTAGAGATCCCTCGAGCGGGACAGCTACCTACGAGCAGTACTTC
CSARDPSSGTATYEQYF
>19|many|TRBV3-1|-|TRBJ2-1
TGTGCCAGCAGCCCTCAGACGGGAGCCCTTATTCCTTCCTACAATGAGCAGTTCTTC
CASSPQTGALIPSYNEQFF
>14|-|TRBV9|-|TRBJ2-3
TGTGCCAGCAGCGTAGGGCCTGGCACAGATACGCAGTATTTT
CASSVGPGTDTQYF
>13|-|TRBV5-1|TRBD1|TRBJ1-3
TGCGCCAGCAGCCGGGACAGGGGAAACACCATATATTTT
CASSRDRGNTIYF
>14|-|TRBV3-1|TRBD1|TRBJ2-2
TGTGCCAGCAGCCTCAGGGGGCTTGACGGGGAGCTGTTTTTT
CASSLRGLDGELFF
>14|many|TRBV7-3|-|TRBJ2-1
TGTGCCAGCAGCTTAACGAAGGGTTACAATGAGCAGTTCTTC
CASSLTKGYNEQFF
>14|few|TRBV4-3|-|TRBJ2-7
TGCGCCAGCAGCCCAGAAATAAGCTCCTACGAGCAGTACTTC
CASSPEISSYEQYF
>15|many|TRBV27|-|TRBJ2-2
TGTGCCAGCAGTTTGATCCGGGGGGCCACCGGGGAGCTGTTTTTT
CASSLIRGATGELFF
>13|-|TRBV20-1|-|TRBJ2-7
TGCAGTGCTAGGGGAGGTGAGACCTACGAGCAGTACTTC
CSARGGETYEQYF
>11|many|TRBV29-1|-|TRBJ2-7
TGCAGCGTTACTAGCAGTTACGAGCAGTACTTC
CSVTSSYEQYF
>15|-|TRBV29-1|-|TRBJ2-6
TGCAGCGTTGAAGCAGCCAGTTCTGGGGCCAACGTCCTGACTTTC
CSVEAASSGANVLTF
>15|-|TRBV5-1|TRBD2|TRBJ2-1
TGCGCCAGCAGCTTCCGGACTAGCGTTTACAATGAGCAGTTCTTC
CASSFRTSVYNEQFF
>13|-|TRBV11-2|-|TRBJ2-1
TGTGCCAGCAGCTTAATTCGCGGACAAGAGCAGTTCTTC
CASSLIRGQEQFF
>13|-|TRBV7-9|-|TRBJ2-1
TGTGCCAGCAGCTTAGCCCTGACCCTCGGCAAGTTCTTC
CASSLALTLGKFF